Described below is a single T cell receptor (beta chain) sequence and its context. J gave up 0 bases and V 7 bases, and 2 bases lay outside the gene matches. This CDR3 spans 13 amino acids. The germline CDR1 and CDR2 sequences are SQVTM and ANQGSEA. This entry belongs to a study of beta chain features in type 1 diabetes. The sequenced template was cDNA made from the entire isolated RNA. The method was immunoSEQ multiplex PCR; TCRdb's version includes in-frame clones alone and lacks a portion of them. The table records 15,000 to 20,000 clones, 40% to 60% of them present only once. This TCR was recovered from a man aged 18 to 29 in good health. Specimen: stem cell memory CD4+ T cells from blood. The chain has TRBV29-1 and TRBJ1-5; TRBD1 agrees at 8 bases. Written as DNA, the CDR3 is TGCAGCGCCGGACAGGGTAGCAATCAGCCCCAGCATTTT. The encoded protein is CSAGQGSNQPQHF.